Listed below are T cell receptor beta chains from one sample, sequenced in a study of blood T cell repertoires in COVID-19. Assay used: immunoSEQ multiplex PCR; TCRdb lists only in-frame clones, some missing. The sample holds about 360,000 clones, more than 85% seen once. The source material was peripheral blood. These receptors were collected from a human donor in a cohort sampled during active COVID-19. Each CDR3 is given with its conserved first and last residue. The D gene is left open where the match is weak. Rows give clone size only sometimes, using once, few, many, or a class for an expanded clone.

>-|TRBJ1-1|TRBV5-8|-
CASSLAWTEAFF
TGTGCCAGCAGCTTAGCATGGACTGAAGCTTTCTTT
>-|TRBJ2-5|TRBV29-1|-
CSVEKGIGETQYF
TGCAGCGTTGAGAAGGGGATCGGAGAGACCCAGTACTTC
>-|TRBJ1-2|TRBV5-4|-
CASSPRTATNYGYTF
TGTGCCAGCAGCCCTCGGACAGCTACTAACTATGGCTACACCTTC
>-|TRBJ2-1|TRBV21-1|-
CASSKEAGPGRTGVPKQFF
TGTGCCAGCAGCAAAGAAGCTGGCCCCGGTAGGACAGGGGTCCCTAAGCAGTTCTTC
>-|TRBJ2-2|TRBV6-1|TRBD1
CASSGDSPRWAGELFF
TGTGCCAGCAGTGGGGACAGTCCGCGTTGGGCCGGGGAGCTGTTTTTT
>-|TRBJ2-3|TRBV6-5|-
CASSYREPSTDTQYF
TGTGCCAGCAGTTACCGGGAGCCGAGCACAGATACGCAGTATTTT
>-|TRBJ1-5|TRBV4-1|TRBD1
CASSPGQGANQPQHF
TGCGCCAGCAGCCCGGGACAGGGGGCGAATCAGCCCCAGCATTTT
>many|TRBJ2-7|TRBV19|TRBD2
CASSLTSGASEQYF
TGTGCCAGTAGCCTAACTAGCGGGGCCTCCGAGCAGTACTTC
>-|TRBJ2-7|TRBV7-9|-
CASSLPTSGGPIYEQYF
TGTGCCAGCAGCTTACCGACTAGTGGGGGTCCTATTTACGAGCAGTACTTC
>many|TRBJ2-5|TRBV6-2/TRBV6-3|-
CASSSAAQETQYF
TGTGCCAGCAGCTCGGCGGCTCAAGAGACCCAGTACTTC